This T cell receptor (beta chain) was found in a study of blood T cells in healthy people across ages (dated by TCRdb to 2015 to 2017). Some background on the complete study: In model experiments, roughly one uniquely barcoded TCR beta cDNA molecule per two T cells was captured by template switching. Age-related changes in TCR beta repertoire diversity were measured in the study by deep sequencing normalized with unique cDNA molecular identifiers. Donors were grouped into four age groups: young (average roughly 17 years), middle-aged (around 39), aged (about 60) and long-lived (about 89). To avoid experimental bias, donors of different ages were distributed randomly across sequencing lanes. Using the same blood draw, the study looked at two additional independent replicas of 1 million unique cDNA reads for two donors, one aged 18 to 29 and the other aged 80 or older.

Study-wide conclusions, independent of this receptor: Compared with the aged group, more naive CD4+ T cells, fewer expanded clones and increased TCR diversity were shown by the long-lived group, suggesting age selection. Because the CMV infection status of the donors was unknown, age-related changes in expanded clonotypes may potentially have been confounded. Observed TCR beta diversity per million T cells fell roughly linearly with age, and a significant reduction was already apparent by age approximately 40. A strong correlation was found between observed TCR beta diversity and the percentage of naive T cells measured by flow cytometry. Since profiling was done on bulk unsorted PBMCs, naive and antigen-experienced compartments could not be conclusively compared. Estimates of total diversity based on one million sequenced T cells were regarded as lower bounds and as underestimates.

Details on this clonotype: What this receptor recognizes is not known. No base quality information exists; no much larger clone differs at one position.

Library construction relied on 5' RACE. The data were produced on an Illumina HiSeq 2500. A second PCR of roughly 7 to 12 cycles was run with a J-beta primer mix and a sample-barcoded 5' primer. Each TCR beta cDNA molecule received a unique molecular identifier from a template-switch 5' adaptor carrying 12 random nucleotides. Each sample yielded at least 2.5 million CDR3-containing paired-end reads. All of the RNA was converted into first-strand cDNA using the Mint cDNA synthesis kit, with a TRBC-specific oligonucleotide serving as the primer. Following uracil-DNA glycosylase treatment, a first 18-cycle PCR with universal primers M1SS and BC2_uni_R was performed on all cDNA. The published analysis was carried out like this. For normalization, 1 million high-quality reads were randomly selected from each sample, with every read carrying a distinct molecular identifier. Reads with shared molecular identifiers were discarded instead of being binned into consensus sequences. MiTCR, with a Q25 quality threshold and the strictest error-elimination algorithm, was used for CDR3 identification, clonotype clustering and error correction. Lower-bound total TCR beta diversity was estimated with a nonparametric unseen species model using Euler transformation. TCRdb reworked the public reads: Q25 trimming with fastp, MiXCR clone assembly, productive beta chains retained. CDR3 protein sequences are deduplicated, and each keeps its most common genes and DNA. TCRdb, not the original authors, processed these V and J calls. For this sample the table gives more than 650,000 distinct CDR3 sequences, of which 53% were detected only once. The ten largest clones add up to roughly two fifths of the sample.

The 39 donors, aged roughly 6 to 95 years, were systemically healthy Caucasian individuals from Russia. Each donor gave approximately 9.4 milliliters of peripheral blood, drawn into EDTA-treated Vacutainer tubes. Ficoll-Paque density-gradient centrifugation was used to isolate PBMCs, with at least 7 million per sample. Trizol reagent was used to extract total RNA from the PBMCs, yielding at least 6 micrograms per sample. For every donor, flow cytometry on a PBMC aliquot measured the percentage of naive CD45RAhigh/CD27high T cells. The junction carries 12 bases between V and J, which are trimmed by 5 bases and 8 bases respectively. The CDR3 spans 13 residues, from the cysteine through the phenylalanine. This entry keeps only the CDR3 DNA: 39 bases, framed from base 1. The germline V gene (reference sequence) sets CDR1 to MNHEY and CDR2 to SMNVEV.

The chain couples TRBV27 to TRBJ1-4; no D segment can be confidently identified. Sequenced material: blood. The clonotype originates from a man older than 75 in good health. The CDR3 protein sequence reads: CASSVGPWEKLFF. Here is the DNA: TGTGCCAGCAGTGTAGGGCCGTGGGAAAAACTGTTTTTT. With the portions outside the CDR3 filled from the reference TRBV27 and TRBJ1-4 genes, the complete variable region becomes EAQVTQNPRYLITVTGKKLTVTCSQNMNHEYMSWYRQDPGLGLRQIYYSMNVEVTDKGDVPEGYKVSRKEKRNFPLILESPSPNQTSLYFCASSVGPWEKLFFGSGTQLSVL.